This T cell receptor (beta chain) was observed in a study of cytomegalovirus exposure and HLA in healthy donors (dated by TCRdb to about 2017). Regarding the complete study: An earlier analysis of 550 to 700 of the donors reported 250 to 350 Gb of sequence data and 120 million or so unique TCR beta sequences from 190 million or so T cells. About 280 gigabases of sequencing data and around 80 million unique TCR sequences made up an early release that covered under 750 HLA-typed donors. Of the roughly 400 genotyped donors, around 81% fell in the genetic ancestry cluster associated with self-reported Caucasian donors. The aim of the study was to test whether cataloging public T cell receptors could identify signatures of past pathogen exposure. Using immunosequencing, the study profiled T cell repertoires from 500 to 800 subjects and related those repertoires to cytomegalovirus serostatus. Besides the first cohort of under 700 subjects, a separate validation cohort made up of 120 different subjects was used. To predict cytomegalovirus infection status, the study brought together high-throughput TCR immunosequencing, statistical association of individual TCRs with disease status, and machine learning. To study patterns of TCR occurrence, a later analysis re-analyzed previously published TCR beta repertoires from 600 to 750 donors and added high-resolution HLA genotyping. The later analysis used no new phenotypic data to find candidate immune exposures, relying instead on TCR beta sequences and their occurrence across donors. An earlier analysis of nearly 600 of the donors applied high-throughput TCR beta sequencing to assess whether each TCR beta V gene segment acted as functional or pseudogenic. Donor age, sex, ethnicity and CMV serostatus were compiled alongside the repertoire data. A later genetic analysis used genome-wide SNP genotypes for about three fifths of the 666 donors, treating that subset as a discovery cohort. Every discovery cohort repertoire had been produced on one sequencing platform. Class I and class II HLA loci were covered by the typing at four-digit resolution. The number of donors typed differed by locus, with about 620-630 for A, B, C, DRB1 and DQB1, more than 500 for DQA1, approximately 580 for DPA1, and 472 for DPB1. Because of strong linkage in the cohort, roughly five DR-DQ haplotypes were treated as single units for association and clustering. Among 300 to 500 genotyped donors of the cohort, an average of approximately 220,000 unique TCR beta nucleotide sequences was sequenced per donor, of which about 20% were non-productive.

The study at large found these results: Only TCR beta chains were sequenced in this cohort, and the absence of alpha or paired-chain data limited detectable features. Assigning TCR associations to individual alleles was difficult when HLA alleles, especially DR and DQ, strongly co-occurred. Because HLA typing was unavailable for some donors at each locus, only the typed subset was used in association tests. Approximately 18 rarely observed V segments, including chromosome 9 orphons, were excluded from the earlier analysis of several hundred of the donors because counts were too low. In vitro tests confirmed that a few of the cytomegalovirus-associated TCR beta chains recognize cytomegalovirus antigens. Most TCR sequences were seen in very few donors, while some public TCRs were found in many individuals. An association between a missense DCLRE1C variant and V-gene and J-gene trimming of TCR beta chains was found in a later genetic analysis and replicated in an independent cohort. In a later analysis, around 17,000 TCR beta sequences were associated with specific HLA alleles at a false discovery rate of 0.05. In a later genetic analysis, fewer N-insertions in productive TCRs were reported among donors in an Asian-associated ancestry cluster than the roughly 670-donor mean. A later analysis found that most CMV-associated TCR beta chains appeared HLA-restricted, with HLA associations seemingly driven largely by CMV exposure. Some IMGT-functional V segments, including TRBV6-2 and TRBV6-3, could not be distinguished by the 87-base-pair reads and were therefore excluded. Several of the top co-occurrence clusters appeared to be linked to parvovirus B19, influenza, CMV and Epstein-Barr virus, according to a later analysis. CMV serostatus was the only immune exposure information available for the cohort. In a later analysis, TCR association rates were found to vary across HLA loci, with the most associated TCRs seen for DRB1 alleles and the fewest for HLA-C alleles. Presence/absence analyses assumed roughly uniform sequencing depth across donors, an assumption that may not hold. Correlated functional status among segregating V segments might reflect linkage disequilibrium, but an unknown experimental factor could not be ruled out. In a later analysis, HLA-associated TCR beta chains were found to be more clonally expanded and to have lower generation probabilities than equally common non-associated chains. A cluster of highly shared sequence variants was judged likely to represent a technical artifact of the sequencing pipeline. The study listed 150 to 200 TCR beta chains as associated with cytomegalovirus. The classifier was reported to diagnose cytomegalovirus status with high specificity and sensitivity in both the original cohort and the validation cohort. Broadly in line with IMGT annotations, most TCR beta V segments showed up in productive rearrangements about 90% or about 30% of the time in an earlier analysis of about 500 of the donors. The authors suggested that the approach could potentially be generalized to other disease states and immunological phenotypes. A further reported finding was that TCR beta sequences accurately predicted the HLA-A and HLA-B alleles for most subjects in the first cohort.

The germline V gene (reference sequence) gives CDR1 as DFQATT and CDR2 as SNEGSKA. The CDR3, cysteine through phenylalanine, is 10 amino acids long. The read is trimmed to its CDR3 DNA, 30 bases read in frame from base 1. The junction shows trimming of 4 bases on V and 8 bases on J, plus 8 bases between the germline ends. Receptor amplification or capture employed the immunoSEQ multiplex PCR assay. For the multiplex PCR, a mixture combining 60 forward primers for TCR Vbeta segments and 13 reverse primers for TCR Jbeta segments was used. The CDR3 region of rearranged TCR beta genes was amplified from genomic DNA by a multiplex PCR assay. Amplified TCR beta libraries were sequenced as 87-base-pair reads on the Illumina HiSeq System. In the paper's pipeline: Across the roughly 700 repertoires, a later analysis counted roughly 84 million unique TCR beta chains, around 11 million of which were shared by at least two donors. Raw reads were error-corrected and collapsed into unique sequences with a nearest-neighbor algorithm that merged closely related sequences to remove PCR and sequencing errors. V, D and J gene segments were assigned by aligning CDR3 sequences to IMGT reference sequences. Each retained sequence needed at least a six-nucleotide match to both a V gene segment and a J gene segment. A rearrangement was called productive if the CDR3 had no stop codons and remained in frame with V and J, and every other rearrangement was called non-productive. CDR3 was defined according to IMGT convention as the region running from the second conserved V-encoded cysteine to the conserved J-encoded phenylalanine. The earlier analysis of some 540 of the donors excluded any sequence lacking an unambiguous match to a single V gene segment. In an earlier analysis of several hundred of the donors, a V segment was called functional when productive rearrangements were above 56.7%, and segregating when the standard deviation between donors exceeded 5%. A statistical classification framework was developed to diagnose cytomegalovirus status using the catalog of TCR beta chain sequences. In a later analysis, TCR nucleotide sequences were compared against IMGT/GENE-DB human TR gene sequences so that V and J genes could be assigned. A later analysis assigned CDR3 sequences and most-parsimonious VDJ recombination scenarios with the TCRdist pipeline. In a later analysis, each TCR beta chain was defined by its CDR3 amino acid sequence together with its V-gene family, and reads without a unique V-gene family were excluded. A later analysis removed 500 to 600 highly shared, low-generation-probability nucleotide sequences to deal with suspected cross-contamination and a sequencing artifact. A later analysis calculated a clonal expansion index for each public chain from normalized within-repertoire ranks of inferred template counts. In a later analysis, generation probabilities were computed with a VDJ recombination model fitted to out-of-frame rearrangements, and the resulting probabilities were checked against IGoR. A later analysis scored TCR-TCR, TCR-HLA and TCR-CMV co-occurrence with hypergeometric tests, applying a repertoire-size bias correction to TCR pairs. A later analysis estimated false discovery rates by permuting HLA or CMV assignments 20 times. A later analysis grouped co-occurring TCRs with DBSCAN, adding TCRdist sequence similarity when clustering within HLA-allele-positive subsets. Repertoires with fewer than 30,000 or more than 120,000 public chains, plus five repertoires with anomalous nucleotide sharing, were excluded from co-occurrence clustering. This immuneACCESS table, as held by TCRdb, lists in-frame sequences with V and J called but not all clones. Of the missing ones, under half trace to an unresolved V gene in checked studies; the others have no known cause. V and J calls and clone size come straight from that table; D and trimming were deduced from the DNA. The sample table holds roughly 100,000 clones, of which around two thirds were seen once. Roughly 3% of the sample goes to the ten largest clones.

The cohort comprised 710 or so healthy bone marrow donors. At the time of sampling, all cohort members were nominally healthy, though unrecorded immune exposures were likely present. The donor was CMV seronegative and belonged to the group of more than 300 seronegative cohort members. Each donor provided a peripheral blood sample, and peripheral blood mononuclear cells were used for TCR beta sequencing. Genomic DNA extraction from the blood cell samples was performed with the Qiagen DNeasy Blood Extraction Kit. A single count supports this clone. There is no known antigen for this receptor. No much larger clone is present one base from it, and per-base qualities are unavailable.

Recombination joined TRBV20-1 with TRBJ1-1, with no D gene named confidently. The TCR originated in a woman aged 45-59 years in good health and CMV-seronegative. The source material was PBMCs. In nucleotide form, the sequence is TGCAGTGCTATGGCAATAGAAGCTTTCTTT. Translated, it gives CSAMAIEAFF.